The 7 T cell receptor beta chains in this list originate from one sample, sequenced in a study of Ad26.COV2.S vaccination and SARS-CoV-2 variants. Regarding treatment: roughly 19 received Ad26.COV2.S at low or high dose, single or two shots; roughly five received placebo; per-sample allocation not given. The study sampled participants on day 63 after the first vaccine or placebo injection. Some clones are missing from TCRdb's copy, which holds only in-frame ones; the method was immunoSEQ multiplex PCR. The sample has about 680,000 clones, 70% to 90% seen once. This sample comprised peripheral blood, obtained in a trial of Ad26.COV2.S vaccine versus placebo. Source of these receptors: a person aged 18 to 59 who received the Ad26.COV2.S COVID-19 vaccine or a placebo.

The J gene is TRBJ1-2, the V gene TRBV29-1, with 10 bases fitting TRBD1. Trimming at V came to 6 bases and at J to 3 bases, leaving 4 bases not matched to a gene. Germline V gene sequence: CDR1 SQVTM, CDR2 ANQGSEA. This CDR3 has 13 residues. CDR3 sequence reads: CSVATGGDYGYTF. The CDR3 region has the DNA TGCAGCGTCGCGACAGGGGGCGACTATGGCTACACCTTC.

V and J are TRBV5-8 and TRBJ1-5; TRBD1 might be the D (6 bases). This CDR3 contains 14 residues. Germline V gene lookup returns CDR1 SGHTS and CDR2 YDEGEE. V gave up 4 bases and J gave up 3 bases, with 11 bases separating them. CDR3 DNA sequence: TGTGCCAGCAGCGGCCGGGACAACAATCAGCCCCAGCATTTT. Translated, it gives CASSGRDNNQPQHF.

The rearrangement uses TRBV18 and TRBJ2-7; D is unclear. The CDR3 covers 15 residues. The germline V gene encodes CDR1 KGHSH and CDR2 LQKENI. The V and J ends lost 2 bases and 1 base respectively, with 12 bases between them. In DNA, the CDR3 is TGTGCCAGCTCACCAAGTTTGAGTGTTTCCTACGAGCAGTACTTC. This codes for CASSPSLSVSYEQYF.

This chain links TRBV5-1 with TRBJ1-4; D remains ambiguous. V was cut by 0 bases and J by 3 bases, with 9 bases left in between. CDR3 size: 15 residues. The germline CDR1 and CDR2 sequences are SGHRS and YFSETQ. CDR3 sequence (DNA): TGCGCCAGCAGCTTGGGAGGGTCGGCTAATGAAAAACTGTTTTTT. As protein: CASSLGGSANEKLFF.

The chain links TRBV7-2 to TRBJ1-2, with D possibly matching TRBD1 (6 bases). The CDR3 contains 15 residues. Germline V gives CDR1 SGHTA, CDR2 FQGNSA. The germline V and J ends were trimmed by 3 bases and 4 bases, with 15 bases remaining between them. CDR3 DNA sequence: TGTGCCAGCAGCTTCGAGATACAGGGTGGCTATGGCTACACCTTC. Translated: CASSFEIQGGYGYTF.

The CDR3 region has the DNA TGTGCCAGCAGTCGGACAGGGGGTATTCAGCCCCAGCATTTT. It yields the protein CASSRTGGIQPQHF. The V and J genes are TRBV6-6 and TRBJ1-5, with 10 bases fitting TRBD1. This CDR3 contains 14 residues. The V gene's germline CDR1 is MNHNY and CDR2 SVGAGI (reference sequence). J gave up 6 bases and V 5 bases, and 4 bases lay outside the gene matches.

The gene calls are TRBV14 and TRBJ2-3; TRBD2 matches 8 bases. The CDR3 sequence is 16 residues long. Germline CDR1 and CDR2: SGHDN and FVKESK. Trimming at V came to 2 bases and at J to 4 bases, leaving 8 bases not matched to a gene. This chain's CDR3 is CASSQTGGQRADTQYF. The CDR3 DNA reads TGTGCCAGCAGCCAAACGGGGGGGCAGAGGGCAGATACGCAGTATTTT.